These 5 T cell receptor beta chains share one sample of origin, sequenced in a study of blood T cell repertoires in COVID-19. Sequenced by immunoSEQ multiplex PCR; TCRdb stores in-frame clones only, minus some. The sample lists hundreds of thousands of clones, roughly 89% seen once, with roughly 15% in the top ten. What was sequenced was PBMCs or T cells enriched from blood (not recorded which). These receptors came from a young man who had been exposed to COVID-19.

The chain combines TRBV5-1 with TRBJ2-3; D is ambiguous. This CDR3 comprises 15 residues. The germline V and J ends were trimmed by 0 bases and 2 bases, with 10 bases remaining between them. CDR1 and CDR2 (germline): SGHRS, YFSETQ. DNA for the CDR3: TGCGCCAGCAGCTTGGTCGGAGACCACACAGATACGCAGTATTTT. It specifies CASSLVGDHTDTQYF. Full variable domain (missing parts from reference TRBV5-1 and TRBJ2-3): KAGVTQTPRYLIKTRGQQVTLSCSPISGHRSVSWYQQTPGQGLQFLFEYFSETQRNKGNFPGRFSGRQFSNSRSEMNVSTLELGDSALYLCASSLVGDHTDTQYFGPGTRLTVL.

This clone turned up a few times. V and J are TRBV2 and TRBJ2-7, with a weak D call TRBD1 (6 bases). With 8 bases removed from V and 1 base from J, the gap between germline ends came to 18 bases. Germline V lookup: CDR1 SNHLY, CDR2 FYNNEI. The CDR3 loop spans 15 amino acids. CDR3 nucleotide sequence: TGTGCCAGCTCCCCTGTGAGGGGGAGTTCCTACGAGCAGTACTTC. Its protein product is CASSPVRGSSYEQYF.

The chain links TRBV5-1 to TRBJ2-5, with D possibly being TRBD1 (6 bases). The germline V gene has CDR1 SGHRS and CDR2 YFSETQ. The germline V and J ends were trimmed by 1 base and 4 bases, with 20 bases remaining between them. CDR3 size: 17 residues. This CDR3 reads CASSLSVRGGLVETQYF. The CDR3, as DNA: TGCGCCAGCAGCTTGAGCGTCAGGGGTGGATTGGTAGAGACCCAGTACTTC.

In this sample, this clone turned up once. This sequence joins TRBV4-2 and TRBJ2-7; 7 nucleotides agree with TRBD2. The germline gives CDR1 LGHNA, CDR2 YNFKEQ. The CDR3 is 16 residues long. V shed 0 bases, J shed 3 bases, and the junction held 8 bases outside the gene matches. CDR3 sequence: CASSQDPGGGYYEQYF. In nucleotides, the CDR3 is TGTGCCAGCAGCCAAGACCCGGGCGGGGGATACTACGAGCAGTACTTC.

The gene calls are TRBV18 and TRBJ2-1, with 10 bases that match TRBD1. With 8 bases clipped from V and 8 bases from J, the junction kept 9 bases outside the gene matches. The CDR3 runs 14 residues. Germline lookup yields CDR1 KGHSH and CDR2 LQKENI. The CDR3 sequence is CASQPGQGNYEQFF. The CDR3, as DNA: TGTGCCAGCCAACCGGGACAGGGGAATTATGAGCAGTTCTTC.